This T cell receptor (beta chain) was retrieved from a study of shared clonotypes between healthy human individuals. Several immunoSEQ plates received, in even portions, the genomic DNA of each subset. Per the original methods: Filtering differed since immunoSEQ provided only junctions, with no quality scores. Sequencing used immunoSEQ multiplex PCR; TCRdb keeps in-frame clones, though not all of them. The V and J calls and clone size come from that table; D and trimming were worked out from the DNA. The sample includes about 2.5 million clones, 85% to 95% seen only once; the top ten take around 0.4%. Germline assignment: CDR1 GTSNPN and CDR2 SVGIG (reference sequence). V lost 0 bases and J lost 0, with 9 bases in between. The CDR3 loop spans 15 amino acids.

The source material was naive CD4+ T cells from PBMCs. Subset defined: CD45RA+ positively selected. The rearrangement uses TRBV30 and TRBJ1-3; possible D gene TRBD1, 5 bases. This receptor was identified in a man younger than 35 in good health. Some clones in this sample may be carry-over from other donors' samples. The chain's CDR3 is CAWSVRGFSGNTIYF. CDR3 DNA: TGTGCCTGGAGTGTACGGGGGTTCTCTGGAAACACCATATATTTT.